Below, 29 T cell receptor beta chains from the same sample are listed, as sequenced in a study of control samples from healthy donors and cancer patients (dated by TCRdb to the early 2020s). Receptors were amplified or captured by the immunoSEQ multiplex PCR assay. TCRdb took this table from immuneACCESS and kept in-frame rearrangements with V and J called. Such tables lack part of the clones; where checked against another copy, unresolved V genes explain under half of the gap, and the rest is unexplained. The sample yields 75,000 to 95,000 clones; about four fifths were counted once. Jointly, the top ten make up around 35% of the sample. Material: PBMCs. These receptors came from a man in his 70s with lung cancer.

CDR3 protein: CATSDFERGFTDTQYF. The CDR3 nucleotides read TGTGCCACCAGTGATTTCGAGCGGGGGTTCACAGATACGCAGTATTTT. The chain carries TRBV24-1 and TRBJ2-3, with 8 bases fitting TRBD2. The CDR3 length is 16 residues. Germline V gene lookup returns CDR1 KGHDR and CDR2 SFDVKD. Losses at the gene ends were 1 base for V and 2 bases for J; bases not matched to a gene: 4.

The chain links TRBV27 to TRBJ2-7, with 7 bases matching TRBD1. The CDR3 consists of 12 residues. J gave up 3 bases and V 8 bases, and 4 bases lay outside the gene matches. CDR1 MNHEY and CDR2 SMNVEV come from the germline V gene (reference sequence). The CDR3 region has the DNA TGTGCCAGCCGCGACAGGGTCTACGAGCAGTACTTC. This codes for CASRDRVYEQYF.

V and J are TRBV10-2 and TRBJ1-2; D is ambiguous. CDR3 length equals 13 residues. CDR1 and CDR2 from the germline V gene are WSHSY and SAAADI. V lost 0 bases to trimming and J lost 9 bases, with 11 bases between them. CDR3 region: CASSESPVDSYTF. The DNA of the CDR3 is TGCGCCAGCAGTGAGTCCCCAGTTGATAGCTACACCTTC.

The chain couples TRBV27 to TRBJ1-6; D ambiguous. The CDR3 runs 12 residues. V gave up 4 bases and J gave up 5 bases, with 3 bases separating them. The V gene's germline CDR1 is MNHEY and CDR2 SMNVEV (reference sequence). The CDR3, as DNA: TGTGCCAGCAGTTCCAATAATTCACCCCTCCACTTT. It codes for CASSSNNSPLHF.

This clone appeared a few times. V usage is TRBV9 and J usage is TRBJ1-1, with D unresolved. Germline V gene lookup returns CDR1 SGDLS and CDR2 YYNGEE. Trimming took 0 bases from V and 0 from J, leaving 9 bases between them. CDR3 length: 15 amino acids. Here the CDR3 reads CASSVGLLMNTEAFF. In nucleotides, the CDR3 is TGTGCCAGCAGCGTAGGCCTGCTAATGAACACTGAAGCTTTCTTT.

The chain uses TRBV2 and TRBJ2-7; D is unresolved. This CDR3 region has 12 residues. Trimming removed 1 base at V and 1 base at J, with 2 bases between. Germline CDR1 SNHLY, CDR2 FYNNEI. The CDR3 here is CASSEGSYEQYF. CDR3 nucleotides: TGTGCCAGCAGTGAAGGGTCCTACGAGCAGTACTTC.

Here the CDR3 DNA reads TGCGCCAGCAGCCTTACACGGACTAATGAAAAACTGTTTTTT. Translating gives CASSLTRTNEKLFF. The chain joins TRBV4-1 to TRBJ1-4, with D unclear. The V gene's germline CDR1 is MGHRA and CDR2 YSYEKL. The length of the CDR3 is 14 residues. Trimming stripped 4 bases from V and 2 bases from J, with 8 bases between.

The chain combines TRBV6-5 with TRBJ2-2; D is unresolved. Germline lookup yields CDR1 MNHEY and CDR2 SVGAGI. Trimming took off 7 bases at V and 7 bases at J, with 13 bases between the two ends. This CDR3 spans 13 amino acids. The CDR3 protein is CASIRGAGGELFF. CDR3 in DNA: TGTGCCAGCATTCGCGGTGCTGGCGGGGAGCTGTTTTTT.

This rearrangement joins TRBV7-2 to TRBJ1-2; possible D gene TRBD1, 5 bases. Germline V CDR1 and CDR2: SGHTA, FQGNSA. Trimming removed 3 bases from V and 4 bases from J, with 9 bases in between. The CDR3 is 13 residues long. The CDR3 reads CASSFPGGYGYTF. CDR3 bases: TGTGCCAGCAGCTTTCCGGGGGGCTATGGCTACACCTTC.

This clone was seen a single time. The junction departs from the called germline gene at one end, perhaps through a read error. The genes are TRBV4-1 and TRBJ1-6; 11 positions agree with TRBD1. The CDR3 is 17 residues long. Per germline, CDR1 MGHRA and CDR2 YSYEKL. The CDR3 protein is CPSSRPGLGQGDSPLHF. The CDR3 bases are TGCCCCAGCAGCCGGCCCGGTTTGGGACAGGGGGATTCACCCCTCCACTTT.

The chain joins TRBV24-1 to TRBJ2-3; 9 positions agree with TRBD2. This CDR3 region has 19 residues. V shed 0 bases and J 2 bases; nucleotides not matched to a gene: 11. Germline V gene lookup returns CDR1 KGHDR and CDR2 SFDVKD. CDR3 bases: TGTGCCACCAGTGATTTGACCCCGCACGGCGGGGGGGACACAGATACGCAGTATTTT. Encoded protein: CATSDLTPHGGGDTDTQYF.

V gene TRBV4-3 combines with J gene TRBJ1-1; 9 nucleotides agree with TRBD1. After removal of 4 bases from V and 6 bases from J, the junction contained 3 bases not matched to a gene. The CDR3 consists of 13 residues. Per the germline V gene, CDR1 is LGHNA and CDR2 is YSLEER. The CDR3 region is CASSLDRGAEAFF. CDR3 sequence (DNA): TGCGCCAGCAGCCTAGACAGGGGGGCTGAAGCTTTCTTT.

V gene TRBV6-4 combines with J gene TRBJ2-3; D possibly corresponds to TRBD1 (7 bases). Germline V lookup: CDR1 MRHNA, CDR2 SNTAGT. This CDR3 region has 14 residues. V was pared by 3 bases and J by 4 bases, with 11 bases between. CDR3 DNA sequence: TGTGCCAGCAGTGAAGGAGGGGGCGCAGATACGCAGTATTTT. As protein: CASSEGGGADTQYF.

The chain employs TRBV5-6 and TRBJ1-4; no firm D call. V was pared by 4 bases and J by 8 bases, with 18 bases between. There are 15 residues in the CDR3. The germline gives CDR1 SGHDT, CDR2 YYEEEE. CDR3 DNA: TGTGCCAGCAGCAAGAAGACCGTCATCTGGGAAAAACTGTTTTTT. It encodes CASSKKTVIWEKLFF.

A single count supports this clone. This chain uses TRBV27 with TRBJ2-5, with a tentative D call TRBD1 (6 bases). The CDR3 is made up of 15 amino acids. CDR1 and CDR2 from the germline V gene are MNHEY and SMNVEV (reference sequence). Trimming pared 2 bases from V and 2 bases from J, leaving 12 bases between. CDR3 coding DNA: TGTGCCAGCAGTTTAACAGGGTCCCCTCAAGAGACCCAGTACTTC. Translated: CASSLTGSPQETQYF.

This chain links TRBV5-1 with TRBJ2-3; 10 bases align to TRBD2. With 3 bases clipped from V and 2 bases from J, the junction kept 15 bases outside the gene matches. The germline CDR1 and CDR2 sequences are SGHRS and YFSETQ. The CDR3 runs to 19 residues. Here the CDR3 reads CASSSGFYSGGIHTDTQYF. In nucleotides, the CDR3 is TGCGCCAGCAGCTCTGGATTCTATAGCGGGGGGATTCACACAGATACGCAGTATTTT.

The chain links TRBV3-1 (or the pseudogene TRBV3-2) to TRBJ1-1; perhaps TRBD1 as D (6 bases). The CDR3 is 16 amino acids. The germline gives CDR1 LGHDT, CDR2 YNNKEL (reference sequence). Trimming took off 4 bases at V and 1 base at J, with 16 bases between the two ends. The CDR3 loop reads CASSLRAGTRNTEAFF. The CDR3 DNA sequence: TGTGCCAGCAGCCTCCGAGCCGGGACAAGGAACACTGAAGCTTTCTTT.

The rearrangement joins TRBV6-1 to TRBJ1-4; D call uncertain. V lost 4 bases and J lost 0, with 12 bases in between. There are 16 residues in the CDR3. The V gene's germline CDR1 is MNHNS and CDR2 SASEGT. Written as DNA, the CDR3 is TGTGCCAGCAGTGCAAGTGTTCTTGCAACTAATGAAAAACTGTTTTTT. Translated, it gives CASSASVLATNEKLFF.

The chain joins TRBV5-6 to TRBJ2-1; D possibly corresponds to TRBD2 (7 bases). CDR3 length equals 17 residues. The V end lost 4 bases, the J end lost 4 bases, and 21 bases lay between the germline ends. Germline values: CDR1 SGHDT, CDR2 YYEEEE. The CDR3 DNA sequence: TGTGCCAGCAGCCCGAGGGGGGGCCATCTTCGTTACAATGAGCAGTTCTTC. Protein sequence: CASSPRGGHLRYNEQFF.

The chain is built from TRBV5-1 and TRBJ1-1; the match to TRBD1 covers 9 bases. After removal of 0 bases from V and 4 bases from J, the junction contained 7 bases not matched to a gene. The CDR3 has 16 amino acids. The V gene's germline CDR1 is SGHRS and CDR2 YFSETQ. CDR3 DNA: TGCGCCAGCAGCTTGGGGGACAGGGAGAGGGGCACTGAAGCTTTCTTT. Protein product: CASSLGDRERGTEAFF. The full variable domain, rest sourced from reference TRBV5-1 and TRBJ1-1, is KAGVTQTPRYLIKTRGQQVTLSCSPISGHRSVSWYQQTPGQGLQFLFEYFSETQRNKGNFPGRFSGRQFSNSRSEMNVSTLELGDSALYLCASSLGDRERGTEAFFGQGTRLTVV.

V and J are TRBV7-9 and TRBJ1-2; D gene ambiguous. The CDR3 length is 11 residues. Deletions cut 3 bases from V and 11 bases from J, with 10 bases between. CDR1 SEHNR and CDR2 FQNEAQ come from the germline V gene (reference sequence). The CDR3 protein is CASSFTDEYTF. CDR3 sequence (DNA): TGTGCCAGCAGCTTTACGGACGAGTACACCTTC.

The V call is TRBV7-6, the J call TRBJ2-5, with D possibly matching TRBD2 (5 bases). The germline CDR1 and CDR2 sequences are SGHVS and FNYEAQ. This CDR3 region has 13 residues. Deletions cut 2 bases from V and 3 bases from J, with 7 bases between. This chain's CDR3 is CASSLLAKETQYF. The CDR3 nucleotides are TGTGCCAGCAGCTTATTAGCGAAAGAGACCCAGTACTTC.

The genes are TRBV20-1 and TRBJ1-1; D ambiguous. The germline V gene has CDR1 DFQATT and CDR2 SNEGSKA (reference sequence). The CDR3 loop spans 11 amino acids. The germline V and J ends were trimmed by 0 bases and 5 bases, with 4 bases remaining between them. The CDR3 reads CSARESTEAFF. The CDR3, as DNA: TGCAGTGCTAGAGAGAGTACTGAAGCTTTCTTT.

The CDR3 DNA follows: TGTGCCAGCAGTTTAGGGGACGGCAATGAGCAGTTCTTC. Amino acids: CASSLGDGNEQFF. This rearrangement joins TRBV12-3 or TRBV12-4 to TRBJ2-1, with D possibly called TRBD1 or TRBD2 (5 bases each). V was trimmed by 1 base and J by 6 bases, leaving 7 bases between them. This CDR3 comprises 13 residues.

This rearrangement joins TRBV5-3 to TRBJ1-2; D is perhaps TRBD1 (5 bases). TRBV5-3 is treated as an ORF (open reading frame) with a function not yet certain. V lost 5 bases and J 7 bases, leaving 15 bases between the germline ends. This CDR3 contains 13 residues. The CDR3 reads CARSSSRDSGYTF. Written as DNA, the CDR3 is TGTGCCAGAAGTTCCTCCCGGGACTCTGGCTACACCTTC.

V usage is TRBV27 and J usage is TRBJ1-1, with D unclear. Germline CDR1 and CDR2: MNHEY and SMNVEV (reference sequence). The CDR3 sequence is 14 residues long. Trimming stripped 3 bases from V and 1 base from J, with 9 bases between. In DNA form, the CDR3 reads TGTGCCAGCAGTTTCGGGCGTCAGAACACTGAAGCTTTCTTT. Encoded protein: CASSFGRQNTEAFF.

This chain joins TRBV10-1 and TRBJ1-1; D is unclear. This CDR3 region has 13 residues. The V gene lost 0 bases and the J gene lost 7 bases, with 9 bases spanning the gap. Germline assignment: CDR1 WNHNN and CDR2 SYGVQD (reference sequence). The chain's CDR3 is CASSESGRLEAFF. CDR3 DNA sequence: TGCGCCAGCAGTGAGTCGGGTCGGCTTGAAGCTTTCTTT.

This sequence joins TRBV18 and TRBJ2-7; D not resolved. Deletions cut 1 base from V and 3 bases from J, with 7 bases between. Germline CDR1 KGHSH, CDR2 LQKENI. The length of the CDR3 is 13 residues. CDR3 DNA sequence: TGTGCCAGCTCACCACAGGCCAGCTACGAGCAGTACTTC. This encodes CASSPQASYEQYF.

This clone was seen just once. The chain uses TRBV4-1 and TRBJ2-7, with D perhaps matching TRBD1 (6 bases). Germline-derived CDR1 and CDR2 are MGHRA and YSYEKL. V was shortened by 1 base and J by 1 base, with 14 bases between the two germline ends. This CDR3 is 16 amino acids long. Written as DNA, the CDR3 is TGCGCCAGCAGCCAAGGAGGTTACAGGGAATCCTACGAGCAGTACTTC. It is translated as CASSQGGYRESYEQYF.